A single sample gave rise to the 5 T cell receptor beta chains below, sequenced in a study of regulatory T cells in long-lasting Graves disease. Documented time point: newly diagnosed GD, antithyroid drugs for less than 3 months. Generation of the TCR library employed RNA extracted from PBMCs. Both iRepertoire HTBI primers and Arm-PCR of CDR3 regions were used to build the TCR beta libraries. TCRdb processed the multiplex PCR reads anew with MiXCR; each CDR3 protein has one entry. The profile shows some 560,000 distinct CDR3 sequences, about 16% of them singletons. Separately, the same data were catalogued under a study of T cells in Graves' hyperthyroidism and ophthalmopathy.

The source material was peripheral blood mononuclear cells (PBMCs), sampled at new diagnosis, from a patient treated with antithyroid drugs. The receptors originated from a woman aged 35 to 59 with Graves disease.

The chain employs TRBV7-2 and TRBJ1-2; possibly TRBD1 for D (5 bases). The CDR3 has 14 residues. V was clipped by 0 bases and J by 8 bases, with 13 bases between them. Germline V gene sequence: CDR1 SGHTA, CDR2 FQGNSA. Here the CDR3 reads CASSLAFGAGGYTF. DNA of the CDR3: TGTGCCAGCAGCTTAGCGTTCGGGGCGGGGGGCTACACCTTC.

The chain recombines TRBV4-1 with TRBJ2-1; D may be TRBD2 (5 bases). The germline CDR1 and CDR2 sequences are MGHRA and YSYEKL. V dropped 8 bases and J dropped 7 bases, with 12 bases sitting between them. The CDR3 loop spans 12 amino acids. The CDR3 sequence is CASGPSGNEQFF. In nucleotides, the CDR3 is TGCGCCAGCGGGCCGAGCGGTAATGAGCAGTTCTTC.

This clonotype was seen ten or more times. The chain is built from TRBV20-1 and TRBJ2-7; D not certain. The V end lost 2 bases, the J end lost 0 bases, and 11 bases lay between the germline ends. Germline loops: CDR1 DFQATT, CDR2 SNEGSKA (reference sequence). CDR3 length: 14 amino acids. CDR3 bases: TGCAGTGCTAGAATACAAGCGTCCTCCTACGAGCAGTACTTC. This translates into CSARIQASSYEQYF.

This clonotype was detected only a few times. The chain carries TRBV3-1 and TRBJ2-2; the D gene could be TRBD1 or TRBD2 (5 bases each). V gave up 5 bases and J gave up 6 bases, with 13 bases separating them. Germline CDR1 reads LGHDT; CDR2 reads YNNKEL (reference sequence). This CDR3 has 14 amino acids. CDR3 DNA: TGTGCCAGCAGCTTCGGGACCTTGGCCGGGGAGCTGTTTTTT. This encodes CASSFGTLAGELFF.

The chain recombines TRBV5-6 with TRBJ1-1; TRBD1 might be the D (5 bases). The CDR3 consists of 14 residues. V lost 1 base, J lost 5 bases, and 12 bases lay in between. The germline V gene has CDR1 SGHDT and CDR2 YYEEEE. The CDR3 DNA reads TGTGCCAGCAGCTTGATCAGGGCGAATACTGAAGCTTTCTTT. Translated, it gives CASSLIRANTEAFF.